The source of this T cell receptor beta chain is a study of cytomegalovirus exposure and HLA in healthy donors. General observations from the study: TCR beta V segments were, for the most part, productive about 87% or about 30% of the time in an earlier analysis. In a later analysis, productive TCRs from donors in an Asian-associated ancestry cluster reportedly carried fewer N-insertions than the cohort mean. Prediction of most subjects' HLA-A and HLA-B alleles by TCR beta sequences was reportedly accurate.

With respect to this clone: What it binds is not known.

V was pared by 6 bases and J by 5 bases, with 17 bases between. CDR1 is SNHLY and CDR2 is FYNNEI in the germline V gene. This CDR3 has 15 amino acids. PCR used 60 Vbeta primers and 13 Jbeta primers. The data were produced by immunoSEQ multiplex PCR, yet TCRdb's version contains in-frame clones alone and is incomplete. The repertoire includes 150,000 to 200,000 clones, about 80% of them detected once, and about 1.5% sits in the top ten. The sample taken for sequencing was PBMCs. This chain joins TRBV2 and TRBJ2-1; tentative D call: TRBD2 (6 bases). This clonotype was sampled from a man aged 18 to 30 in good health and CMV-seronegative. Here the CDR3 reads CASRGGWGRNNEQFF. CDR3 DNA: TGTGCCAGCAGGGGGGGATGGGGCCGTAACAATGAGCAGTTCTTC.